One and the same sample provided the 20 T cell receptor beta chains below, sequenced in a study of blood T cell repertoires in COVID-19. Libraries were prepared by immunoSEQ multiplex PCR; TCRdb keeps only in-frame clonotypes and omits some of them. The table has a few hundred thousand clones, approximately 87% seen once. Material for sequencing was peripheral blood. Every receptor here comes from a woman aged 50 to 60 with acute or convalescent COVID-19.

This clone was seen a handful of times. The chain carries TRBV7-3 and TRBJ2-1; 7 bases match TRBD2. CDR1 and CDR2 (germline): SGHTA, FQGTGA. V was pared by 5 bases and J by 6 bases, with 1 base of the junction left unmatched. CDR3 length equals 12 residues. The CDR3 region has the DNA TGTGCCAGCAGCGGGAGGGCCAATGAGCAGTTCTTC. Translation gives CASSGRANEQFF.

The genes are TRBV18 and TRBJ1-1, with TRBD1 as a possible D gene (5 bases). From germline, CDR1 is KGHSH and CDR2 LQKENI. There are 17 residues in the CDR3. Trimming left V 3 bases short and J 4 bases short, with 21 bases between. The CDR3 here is CASSPLRSQDSVTEAFF. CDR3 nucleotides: TGTGCCAGCTCACCGTTGCGGAGTCAAGACAGCGTCACTGAAGCTTTCTTT. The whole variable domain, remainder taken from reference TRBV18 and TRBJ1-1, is NAGVMQNPRHLVRRRGQEARLRCSPMKGHSHVYWYRQLPEEGLKFMVYLQKENIIDESGMPKERFSAEFPKEGPSILRIQQVVRGDSAAYFCASSPLRSQDSVTEAFFGQGTRLTVV.

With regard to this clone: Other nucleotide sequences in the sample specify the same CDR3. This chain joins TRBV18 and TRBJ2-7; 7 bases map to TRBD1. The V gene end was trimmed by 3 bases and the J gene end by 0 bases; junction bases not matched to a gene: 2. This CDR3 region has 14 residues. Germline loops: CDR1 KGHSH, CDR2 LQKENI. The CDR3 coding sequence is TGTGCCAGCTCACCCGGGACAGCCTCCTACGAGCAGTACTTC. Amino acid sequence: CASSPGTASYEQYF.

For the CDR3, the DNA is TGTGCCAGTAGATTCGGGGGACTAGCACGCTACAATGAGCAGTTCTTC. Its translation: CASRFGGLARYNEQFF. The chain uses TRBV19 and TRBJ2-1; 9 bases agree with TRBD2. J gave up 3 bases and V 6 bases, and 9 bases lay outside the gene matches. The germline CDR1 and CDR2 sequences are LNHDA and SQIVND (reference sequence). The CDR3 contains 16 residues.

Here the CDR3 reads CASSSDRESSYNEQFF. The CDR3 DNA sequence: TGTGCCAGCAGTTCAGACAGGGAAAGTTCCTACAATGAGCAGTTCTTC. The gene calls are TRBV6-2 or TRBV6-3 and TRBJ2-1, with 7 bases matching TRBD1. This CDR3 comprises 16 residues. V was pared by 4 bases and J by 1 base, with 7 bases of the junction left unmatched. Germline V gives CDR1 MNHEY, CDR2 SVGEGT.

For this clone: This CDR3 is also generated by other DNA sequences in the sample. The CDR3, as DNA: TGTGCCAGCAGCAAGGGAGGACAGGGCAACTCCTACGAGCAGTACTTC. Protein: CASSKGGQGNSYEQYF. The rearrangement uses TRBV21-1 and TRBJ2-7; TRBD1 reflects the table's D call only, with no check against the DNA. TRBV21-1 is a pseudogene segment. The CDR3 is made up of 16 amino acids.

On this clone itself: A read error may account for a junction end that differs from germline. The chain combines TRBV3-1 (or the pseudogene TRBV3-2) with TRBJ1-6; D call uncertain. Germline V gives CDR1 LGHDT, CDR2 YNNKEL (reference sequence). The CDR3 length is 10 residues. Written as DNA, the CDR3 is TGTGCCAGCAGCCCCGAGGCCCTAAACTTT. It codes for CASSPEALNF.

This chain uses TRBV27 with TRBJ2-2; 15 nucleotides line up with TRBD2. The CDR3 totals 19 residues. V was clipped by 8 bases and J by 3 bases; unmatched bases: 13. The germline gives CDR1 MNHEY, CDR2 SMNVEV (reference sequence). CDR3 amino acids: CASAFLGLAGGRHTGELFF. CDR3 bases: TGTGCCAGCGCCTTCCTTGGACTAGCGGGAGGGCGTCACACCGGGGAGCTGTTTTTT.

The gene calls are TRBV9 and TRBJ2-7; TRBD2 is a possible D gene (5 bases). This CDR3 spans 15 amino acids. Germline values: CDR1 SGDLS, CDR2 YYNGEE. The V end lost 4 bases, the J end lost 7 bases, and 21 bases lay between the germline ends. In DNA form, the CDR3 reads TGTGCCAGCAGCAGCGAGGGAGATGGGTTTTTTGAGCAGTACTTC. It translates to CASSSEGDGFFEQYF.

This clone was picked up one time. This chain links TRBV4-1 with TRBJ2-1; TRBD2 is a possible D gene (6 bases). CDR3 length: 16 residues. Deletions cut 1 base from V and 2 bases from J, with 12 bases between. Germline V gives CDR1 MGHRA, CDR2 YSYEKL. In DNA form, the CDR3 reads TGCGCCAGCAGCCAAGGTGGAGCGGGCCCCTACAATGAGCAGTTCTTC. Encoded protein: CASSQGGAGPYNEQFF.

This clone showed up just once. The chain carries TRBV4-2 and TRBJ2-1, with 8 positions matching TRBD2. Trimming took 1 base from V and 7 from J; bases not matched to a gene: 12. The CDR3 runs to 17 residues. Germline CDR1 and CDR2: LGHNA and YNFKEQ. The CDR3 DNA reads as TGTGCCAGCAGCCAAGGTGTCCGAAGCGGGAGTGATAATGAGCAGTTCTTC. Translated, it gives CASSQGVRSGSDNEQFF.

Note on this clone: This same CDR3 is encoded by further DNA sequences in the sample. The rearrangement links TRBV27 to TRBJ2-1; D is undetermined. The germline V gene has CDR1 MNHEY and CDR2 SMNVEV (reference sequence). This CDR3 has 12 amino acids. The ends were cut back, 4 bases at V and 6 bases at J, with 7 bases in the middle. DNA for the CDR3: TGTGCCAGCAGTTCCTCCGGCAATGAGCAGTTCTTC. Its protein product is CASSSSGNEQFF.

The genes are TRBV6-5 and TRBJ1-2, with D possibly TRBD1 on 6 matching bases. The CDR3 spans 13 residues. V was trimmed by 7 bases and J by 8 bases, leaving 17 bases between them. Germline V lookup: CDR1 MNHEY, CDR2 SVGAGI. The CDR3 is CASTEGGVGGYTF. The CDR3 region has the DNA TGTGCCAGCACCGAAGGGGGGGTAGGAGGCTACACCTTC.

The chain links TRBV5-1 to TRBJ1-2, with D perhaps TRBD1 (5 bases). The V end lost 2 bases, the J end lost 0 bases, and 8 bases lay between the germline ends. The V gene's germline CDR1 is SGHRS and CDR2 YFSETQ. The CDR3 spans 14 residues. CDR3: CASSLGEANYGYTF. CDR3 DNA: TGCGCCAGCAGCTTAGGGGAAGCTAACTATGGCTACACCTTC.

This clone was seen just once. This CDR3 reads CASSPPRSSGRSDTQYF. In nucleotides, the CDR3 is TGTGCCAGCAGCCCACCCCGGTCTAGCGGGAGATCAGATACGCAGTATTTT. The V call is TRBV27, the J call TRBJ2-3; 10 bases match TRBD2. The V and J ends lost 6 bases and 4 bases, in that order; junction bases with no gene match: 13. Germline assignment: CDR1 MNHEY and CDR2 SMNVEV (reference sequence). This CDR3 has 17 residues.

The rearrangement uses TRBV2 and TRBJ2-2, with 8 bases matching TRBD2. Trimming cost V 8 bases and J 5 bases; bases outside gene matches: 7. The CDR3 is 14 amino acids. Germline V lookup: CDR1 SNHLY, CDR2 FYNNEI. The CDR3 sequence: CASGAGVQTGELFF. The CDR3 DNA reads TGTGCCAGCGGAGCGGGAGTACAGACCGGGGAGCTGTTTTTT.

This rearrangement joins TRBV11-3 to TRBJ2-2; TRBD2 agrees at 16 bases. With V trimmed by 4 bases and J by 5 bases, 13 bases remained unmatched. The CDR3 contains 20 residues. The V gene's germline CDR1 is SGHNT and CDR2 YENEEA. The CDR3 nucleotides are TGTGCCAGCAGCTCACGGACCGGGACTAGCGGGAGGGCCGTGACCGGGGAGCTGTTTTTT. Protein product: CASSSRTGTSGRAVTGELFF.

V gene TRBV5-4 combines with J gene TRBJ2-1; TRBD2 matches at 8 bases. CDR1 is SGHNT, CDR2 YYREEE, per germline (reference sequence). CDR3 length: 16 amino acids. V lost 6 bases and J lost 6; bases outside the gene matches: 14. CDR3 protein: CASKPRAGEPSNEQFF. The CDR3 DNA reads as TGTGCCAGCAAACCTAGAGCGGGAGAGCCCTCCAATGAGCAGTTCTTC.

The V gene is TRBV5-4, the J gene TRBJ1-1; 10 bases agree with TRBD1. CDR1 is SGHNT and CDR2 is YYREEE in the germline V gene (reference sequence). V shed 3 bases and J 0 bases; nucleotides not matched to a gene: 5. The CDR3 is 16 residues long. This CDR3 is CASSWGQGRMNTEAFF. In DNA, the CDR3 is TGTGCCAGCAGCTGGGGACAGGGGAGAATGAACACTGAAGCTTTCTTT.

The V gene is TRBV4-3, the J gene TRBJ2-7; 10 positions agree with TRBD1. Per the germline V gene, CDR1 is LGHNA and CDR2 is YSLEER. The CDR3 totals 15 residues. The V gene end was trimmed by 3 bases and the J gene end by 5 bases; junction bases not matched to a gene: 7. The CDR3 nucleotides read TGCGCCAGCAGCCAGGCTCCCGGGACAGGGGACGAGCAGTACTTC. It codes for CASSQAPGTGDEQYF.